This section outlines one T cell receptor (beta chain) sequence together with its context. The clone's antigen remains unknown. Base qualities are not at hand, and no much larger clone is one base apart. The germline V gene provides CDR1 SQVTM and CDR2 ANQGSEA. From its cysteine to its phenylalanine, the CDR3 spans 15 amino acids. Only the CDR3 DNA is retained, 45 bases long and in frame from the first base. Germline trimming amounts to 7 bases on V and 4 bases on J, with 9 as the count of junction bases outside the gene matches. Libraries came from the immunoSEQ multiplex PCR assay. RNA was extracted from all samples and reverse transcribed into cDNA, which served as template for TCR sequencing. First-strand cDNA was synthesized using SuperScript III with a 2:1 mix of oligo-dT and random hexamers. Amplification bias was assessed with a synthetic immune receptor repertoire, and residual bias was removed computationally. The study's own analysis went as follows. Raw reads were preprocessed for error removal, and CDR3 was defined according to IMGT conventions as running from the conserved cysteine to phenylalanine. Clonality was calculated as 1 minus Shannon entropy normalized by log2 of the number of productive unique TCRs. Whether scalp clones were CD4 or CD8 was inferred by matching scalp TCRbeta sequences against CD4 and CD8 repertoires sorted from blood. Drawn from immuneACCESS, this table holds only the in-frame rearrangements with V and J called that TCRdb kept. Clones are partly lost; checked studies trace under half to an unresolved V gene and leave the rest unexplained. The DNA was the basis for D and trimming; V, J and clone size are from that table. This sample is represented by 150,000 to 200,000 clones; roughly 66% of them were singletons. The ten top clones hold around 0.92% of the sample.

This entry comes from a study of CD8+ T cells in alopecia areata (dated by TCRdb to 2016 to 2018). For the study in its entirety: Treated patients were enrolled in an open-label pilot trial of oral tofacitinib, 5 to 10 mg twice daily, for moderate-to-severe alopecia areata. Tofacitinib was given for 6 to 18 months, followed by 6 months of follow-up off drug to assess delayed response and recurrence. Disease severity in treated patients was measured with the SALT score, which quantifies the percentage of affected scalp surface area. The study used high-throughput TCRbeta sequencing to examine T cell clonal expansion in alopecia areata, in both the C3H/HeJ mouse model and human patients. On the human side, TCRbeta sequencing was run on scalp tissue and on sorted CD4+ and CD8+ peripheral blood T cells from healthy controls and from alopecia areata patients with either patchy or totalis/universalis disease. Patients on tofacitinib were biopsied at baseline and after 4 and 24 weeks of treatment, and several of the patients also had a later scalp biopsy. Scalp clonality was compared across normal scalp (n=4), patchy alopecia areata scalp (n=8), and alopecia totalis/universalis scalp (n=8). RNA was extracted with the PAXgene miRNA kit for fixed scalp, the miRNeasy kit for PBMCs, and the RNeasy kit for mouse skin. immunoSEQ multiplex PCR using 35 Vbeta forward primers and 13 Jbeta reverse primers was used to amplify TCRbeta CDR3 regions.

The time point label here, explained by the study, means: 24 weeks on oral tofacitinib. The sample's treatment or condition label, in plain terms: oral pan-JAK inhibitor, 5-10 mg twice daily. Peripheral blood and lesional scalp punch biopsies were obtained from patients with alopecia areata. After PBMCs were isolated by density centrifugation and stained for CD3, CD4 and CD8, a FACSAria was used to sort CD4+ and CD8+ T cells. Results and caveats for the whole study, not just this receptor: With tofacitinib, both scalp clonality and the number of expanded CD8+ clones among the top 100 scalp clones went down significantly. Shared TCR sequences between patients were less evident than in mice, which may be partly attributable to HLA diversity in the patient population. Because the treated cohort was small and had only one nonresponder, larger studies are needed to examine links between baseline CD8+ expansion and response. During tofacitinib treatment, many expanded lesional clones stuck around in both scalp and blood, and this persistence may partly explain why relapse happens after treatment is stopped. Scalp TCR repertoire analysis is complicated because resident alphabeta T cells in normal human skin are also sequenced, whereas mouse skin is dominated by gammadelta T cells. Compared with normal scalp, lesional scalp had higher clonality and more expanded CD8+ clones, particularly in alopecia totalis/universalis, a pattern that suggests antigenic drive.

This TCR derives from a human donor with alopecia areata. The source was CD4+ T cells sorted from blood, collected at week 24, from a patient treated with tofacitinib. The chain joins TRBV29-1 to TRBJ2-2; 10 middle bases align to TRBD1. The DNA is TGCAGCGCCATGTACCGGGACAGGGGCACCGGGGAGCTGTTTTTT. Translation gives CSAMYRDRGTGELFF.